The clone carrying this T cell receptor beta chain appeared many times. This CDR3 comprises 17 residues. Germline CDR1 SEHNR, CDR2 FQNEAQ (reference sequence). Unmatched junction bases numbered 9, after V lost 1 base and J lost 8 bases. This sample is part of a study of early T cells in non-severe SARS-CoV-2 infection. Attachment of unique molecular identifiers to individual cDNA molecules was performed. TCRdb re-called the 5' RACE reads with MiXCR, one entry per CDR3 protein. This table has 35,000 to 50,000 distinct CDR3 sequences, around 5.4% appearing once. The sequence was collected from an adult who was a healthcare worker with PCR-confirmed SARS-CoV-2 infection or an uninfected control (not recorded which). The sample consisted of whole blood, taken at baseline. The chain has TRBV7-9 and TRBJ2-4, with 12 bases that match TRBD2. CDR3 region: CASSLGTSGNSGDIQYF. The CDR3 DNA is TGTGCCAGCAGCTTAGGGACTAGCGGGAACAGCGGAGACATTCAGTACTTC.